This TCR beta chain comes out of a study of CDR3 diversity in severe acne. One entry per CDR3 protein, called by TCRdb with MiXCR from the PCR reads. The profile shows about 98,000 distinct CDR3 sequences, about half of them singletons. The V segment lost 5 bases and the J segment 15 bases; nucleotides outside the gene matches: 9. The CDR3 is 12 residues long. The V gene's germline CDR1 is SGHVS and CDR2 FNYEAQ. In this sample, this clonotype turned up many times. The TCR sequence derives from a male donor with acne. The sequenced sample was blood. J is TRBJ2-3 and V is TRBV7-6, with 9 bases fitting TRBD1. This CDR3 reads CASSPPGQGVYF. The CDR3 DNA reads TGTGCCAGCAGCCCCCCGGGACAGGGTGTCTATTTT.